This entry concerns a single TCR beta chain. In TCRdb, the PCR reads were re-called with MiXCR into one record per CDR3 protein. In the table there are about 11,000 distinct CDR3 sequences, 59% of which are singletons. This sample was taken from a study of CD4 and CD8 cells across lung adenocarcinoma regions. V was clipped by 3 bases and J by 4 bases, with 7 bases between them. Germline CDR1 is MNHNS and CDR2 is SASEGT. This CDR3 has 12 amino acids. The gene calls are TRBV6-1 and TRBJ2-7; D is unresolved. The TCR sequence derives from a male donor with lung adenocarcinoma. The CD4 and CD8 labels of this study may be unreliable. The material sequenced was CD8+ T cells from the margin of a lung tumor. The CDR3: CASSDFGYEQYF. DNA for the CDR3: TGTGCCAGCAGTGATTTCGGGTACGAGCAGTACTTC.